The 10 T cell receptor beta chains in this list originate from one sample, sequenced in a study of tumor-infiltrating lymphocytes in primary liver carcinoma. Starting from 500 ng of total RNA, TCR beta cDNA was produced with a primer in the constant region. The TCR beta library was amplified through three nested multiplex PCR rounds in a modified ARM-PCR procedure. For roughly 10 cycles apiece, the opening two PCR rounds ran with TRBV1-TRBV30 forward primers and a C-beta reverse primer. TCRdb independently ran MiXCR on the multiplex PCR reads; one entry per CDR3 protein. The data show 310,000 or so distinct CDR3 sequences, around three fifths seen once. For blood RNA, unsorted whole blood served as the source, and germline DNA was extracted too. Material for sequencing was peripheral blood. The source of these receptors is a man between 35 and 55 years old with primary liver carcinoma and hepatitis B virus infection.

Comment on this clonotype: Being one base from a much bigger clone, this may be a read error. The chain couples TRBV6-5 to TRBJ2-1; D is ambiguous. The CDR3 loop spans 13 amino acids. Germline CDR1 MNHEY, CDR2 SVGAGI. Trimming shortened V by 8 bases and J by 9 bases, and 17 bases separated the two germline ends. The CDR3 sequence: CASPQKETGEQFF. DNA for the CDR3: TGTGCCAGCCCCCAAAAGGAAACGGGTGAGCAGTTCTTC.

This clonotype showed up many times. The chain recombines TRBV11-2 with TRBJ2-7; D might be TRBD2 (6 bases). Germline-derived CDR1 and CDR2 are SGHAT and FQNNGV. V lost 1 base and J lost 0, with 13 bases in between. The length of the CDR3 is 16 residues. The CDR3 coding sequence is TGTGCCAGCAGCTTAGTGGGAGGACCCCTCTCCTACGAGCAGTACTTC. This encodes CASSLVGGPLSYEQYF.

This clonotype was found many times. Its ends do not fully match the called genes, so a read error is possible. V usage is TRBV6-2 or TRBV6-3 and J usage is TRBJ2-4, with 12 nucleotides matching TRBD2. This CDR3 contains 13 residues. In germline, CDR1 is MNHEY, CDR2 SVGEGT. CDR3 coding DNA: TGTGCCAGCAGTTACTCCCGGACTAGCGGGATACACTTC. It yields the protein CASSYSRTSGIHF.

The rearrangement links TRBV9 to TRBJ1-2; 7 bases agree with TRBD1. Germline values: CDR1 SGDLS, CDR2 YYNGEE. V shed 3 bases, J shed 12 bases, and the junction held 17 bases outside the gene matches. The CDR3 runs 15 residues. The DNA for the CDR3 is TGTGCCAGCAGCGATCCCCTTGGGACAGAGAGGGGCAACACCTTC. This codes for CASSDPLGTERGNTF.

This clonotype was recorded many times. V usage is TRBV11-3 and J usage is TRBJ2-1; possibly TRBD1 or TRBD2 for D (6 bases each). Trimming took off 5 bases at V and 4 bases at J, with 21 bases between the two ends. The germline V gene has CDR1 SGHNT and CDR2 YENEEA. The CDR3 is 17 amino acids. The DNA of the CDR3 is TGTGCCAGCAGCCCAAGATGGGGGGCGAAAAGTTACAATGAGCAGTTCTTC. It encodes CASSPRWGAKSYNEQFF.

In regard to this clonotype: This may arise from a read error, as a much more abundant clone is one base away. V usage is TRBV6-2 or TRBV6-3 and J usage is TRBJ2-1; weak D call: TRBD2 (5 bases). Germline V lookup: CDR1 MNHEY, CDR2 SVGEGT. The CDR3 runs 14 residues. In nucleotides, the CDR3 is TGTACCAGCAGTTATGAGGGAGTCGCTTTTGAGCAGTTCTTC. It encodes CTSSYEGVAFEQFF.

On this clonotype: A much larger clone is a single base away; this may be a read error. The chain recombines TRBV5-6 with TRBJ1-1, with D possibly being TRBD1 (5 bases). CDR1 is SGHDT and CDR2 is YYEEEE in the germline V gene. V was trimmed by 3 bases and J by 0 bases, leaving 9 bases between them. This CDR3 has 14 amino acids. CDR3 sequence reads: CASSSGLMNTEAFF. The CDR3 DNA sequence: TGTGCCAGCAGCTCGGGACTTATGAACACTGAAGCTTTCTTT.

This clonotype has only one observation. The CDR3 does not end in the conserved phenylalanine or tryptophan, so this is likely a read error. CDR3 sequence: CAISETGNQPQHL. The CDR3 DNA is TGTGCCATCAGTGAAACGGGCAATCAGCCCCAGCATCTT. V and J are TRBV10-3 and TRBJ1-5, with unresolved D. The CDR3 covers 13 residues. Looked up from germline, CDR1 is ENHRY and CDR2 is SYGVKD. The V and J ends lost 3 bases and 2 bases respectively, with 5 bases between them.

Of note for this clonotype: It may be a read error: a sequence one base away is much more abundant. The CDR3 region is CASSQEGANTKAFF. The CDR3 coding sequence is TGTGCCAGCAGCCAAGAAGGGGCGAACACTAAAGCTTTCTTT. The genes are TRBV4-2 and TRBJ1-1; weak D call: TRBD1 (5 bases). CDR1 and CDR2 (germline): LGHNA, YNFKEQ. The CDR3 sequence is 14 residues long.

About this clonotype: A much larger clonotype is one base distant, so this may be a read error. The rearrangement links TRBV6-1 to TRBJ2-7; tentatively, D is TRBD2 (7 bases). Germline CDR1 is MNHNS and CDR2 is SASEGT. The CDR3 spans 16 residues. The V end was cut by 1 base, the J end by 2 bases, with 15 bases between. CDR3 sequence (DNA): TGTGCCAGCAGTGAAGACTCGGGGGGCATAACCTACGAGCAGTACTTC. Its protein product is CASSEDSGGITYEQYF.